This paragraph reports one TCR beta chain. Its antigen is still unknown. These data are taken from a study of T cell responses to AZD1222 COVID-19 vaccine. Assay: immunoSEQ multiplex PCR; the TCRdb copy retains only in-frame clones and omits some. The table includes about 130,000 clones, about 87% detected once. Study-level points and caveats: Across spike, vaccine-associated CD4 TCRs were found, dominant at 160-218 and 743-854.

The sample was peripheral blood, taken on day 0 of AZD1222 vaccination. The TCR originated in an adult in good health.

CDR3 bases: TGTGCCATCAGTGACGGGAATGAAAAACTGTTTTTT. Its protein is CAISDGNEKLFF. The chain couples TRBV10-3 to TRBJ1-4, with D unclear. The V gene lost 3 bases and the J gene lost 5 bases, with 4 bases spanning the gap. The germline V gene encodes CDR1 ENHRY and CDR2 SYGVKD. The CDR3 runs 12 residues.